The present TCR beta chain was sequenced within a study of blood T cell repertoires in COVID-19. Study information: From T cells, B-cell-depleted T cells, or PBMCs came the material, which was cDNA or gDNA.

Clinical histories supplied by participants themselves formed the basis of cohort assignment. Per the study methods: Estimation of nucleated cell counts was performed using reference gene primer amplification. The assay was immunoSEQ multiplex PCR, and TCRdb's table has in-frame clones only and misses some. That table furnishes V, J and clone size, whereas the DNA furnished D and trimming. Of a few hundred thousand clones detected, 70% to 90% appear once; the ten largest clones hold around 6%. V gave up 1 base and J gave up 10 bases, with 17 bases separating them. The CDR3 consists of 14 residues. Germline V lookup: CDR1 GTSNPN, CDR2 SVGIG (reference sequence). A few counts support this clone.

The genes are TRBV30 and TRBJ2-1; a possible D gene is TRBD2 (6 bases). Input material: PBMCs or T cells enriched from blood (not recorded which). The clonotype was recovered from a woman in her 30s who had recovered from COVID-19. The DNA for the CDR3 is TGTGCCTGGAGTGATGCATTACTGGGACTGGAGCAGTTCTTC. Its translation: CAWSDALLGLEQFF.